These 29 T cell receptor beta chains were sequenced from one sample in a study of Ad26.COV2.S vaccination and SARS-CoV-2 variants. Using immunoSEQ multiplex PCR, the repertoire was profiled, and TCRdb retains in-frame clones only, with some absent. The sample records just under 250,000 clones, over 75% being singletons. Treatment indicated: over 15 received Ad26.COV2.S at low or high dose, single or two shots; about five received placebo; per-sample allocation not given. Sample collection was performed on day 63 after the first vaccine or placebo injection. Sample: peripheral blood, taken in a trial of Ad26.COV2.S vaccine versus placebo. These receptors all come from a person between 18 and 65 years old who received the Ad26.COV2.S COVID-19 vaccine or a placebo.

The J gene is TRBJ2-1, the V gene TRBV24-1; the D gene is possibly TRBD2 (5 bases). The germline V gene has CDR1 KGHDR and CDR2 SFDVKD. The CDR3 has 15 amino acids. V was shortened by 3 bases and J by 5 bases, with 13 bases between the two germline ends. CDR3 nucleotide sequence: TGTGCCACCAGTGATAGGTCAGGAGGAAACAATGAGCAGTTCTTC. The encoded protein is CATSDRSGGNNEQFF.

The CDR3 sequence: CASSLGTSGPTDTQYF. The CDR3 nucleotides read TGTGCCAGCAGTCTGGGGACTAGCGGCCCCACAGATACGCAGTATTTT. The genes are TRBV28 and TRBJ2-3; the match to TRBD2 covers 11 bases. Germline-derived CDR1 and CDR2 are MDHEN and SYDVKM. Germline trimming cut 5 bases from V and 2 bases from J; bases unmatched to any gene: 6. This CDR3 spans 16 amino acids.

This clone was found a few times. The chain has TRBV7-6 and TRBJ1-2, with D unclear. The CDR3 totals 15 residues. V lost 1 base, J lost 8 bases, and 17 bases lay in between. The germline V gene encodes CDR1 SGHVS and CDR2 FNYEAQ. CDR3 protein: CASSLGIGPEKGYTF. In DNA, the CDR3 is TGTGCCAGCAGCTTAGGTATAGGGCCGGAGAAGGGCTACACCTTC.

The CDR3 region is CASVPGQGSSYEQYF. The CDR3 nucleotides are TGTGCCAGTGTACCGGGACAGGGGTCCTCCTACGAGCAGTACTTC. The rearrangement joins TRBV6-5 to TRBJ2-7, with 10 bases identical to TRBD1. J gave up 0 bases and V 9 bases, and 8 bases lay outside the gene matches. Germline V gene data show CDR1 as MNHEY and CDR2 as SVGAGI. The CDR3 has 15 amino acids.

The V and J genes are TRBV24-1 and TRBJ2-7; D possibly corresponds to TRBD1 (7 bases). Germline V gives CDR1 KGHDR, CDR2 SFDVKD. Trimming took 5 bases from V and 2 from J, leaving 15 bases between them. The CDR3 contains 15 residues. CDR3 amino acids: CATSGGTAGPYEQYF. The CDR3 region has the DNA TGTGCCACCAGTGGTGGGACAGCGGGCCCCTACGAGCAGTACTTC.

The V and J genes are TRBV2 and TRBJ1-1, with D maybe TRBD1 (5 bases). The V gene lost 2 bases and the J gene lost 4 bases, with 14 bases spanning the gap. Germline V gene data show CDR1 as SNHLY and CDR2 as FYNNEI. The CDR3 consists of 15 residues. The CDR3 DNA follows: TGTGCCAGCAGTGAAAACGGGGCTTCGAGCACTGAAGCTTTCTTT. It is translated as CASSENGASSTEAFF.

The CDR3: CSVAGPGYTF. DNA for the CDR3: TGCAGCGTTGCGGGGCCCGGCTACACCTTC. V and J are TRBV29-1 and TRBJ1-2, with D maybe TRBD1 (5 bases). Germline V gene data show CDR1 as SQVTM and CDR2 as ANQGSEA. V was shortened by 4 bases and J by 8 bases, with 8 bases between the two germline ends. The CDR3 totals 10 residues.

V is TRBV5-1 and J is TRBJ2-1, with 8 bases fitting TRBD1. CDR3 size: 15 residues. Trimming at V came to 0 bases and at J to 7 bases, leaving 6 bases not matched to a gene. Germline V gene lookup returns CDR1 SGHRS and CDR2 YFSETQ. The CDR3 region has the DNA TGCGCCAGCAGCTTGGAAGGGCAGGGGGCTAATGAGCAGTTCTTC. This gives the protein CASSLEGQGANEQFF.

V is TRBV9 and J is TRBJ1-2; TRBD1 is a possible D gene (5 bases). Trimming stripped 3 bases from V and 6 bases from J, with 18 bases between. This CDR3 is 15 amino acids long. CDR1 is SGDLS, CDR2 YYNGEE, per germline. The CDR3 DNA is TGTGCCAGCAGCGCATCCCTTAAGGACAACGATGGCTACACCTTC. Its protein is CASSASLKDNDGYTF.

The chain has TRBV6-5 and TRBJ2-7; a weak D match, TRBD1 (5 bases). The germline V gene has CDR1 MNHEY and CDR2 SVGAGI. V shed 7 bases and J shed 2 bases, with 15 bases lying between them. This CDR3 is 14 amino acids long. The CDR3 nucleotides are TGTGCCAGCAACCTCGGACACGGACCCTACGAGCAGTACTTC. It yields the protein CASNLGHGPYEQYF.

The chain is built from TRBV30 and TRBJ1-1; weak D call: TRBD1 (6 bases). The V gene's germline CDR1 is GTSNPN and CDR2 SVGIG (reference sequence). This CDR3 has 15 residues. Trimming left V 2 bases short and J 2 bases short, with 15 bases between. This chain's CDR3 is CAWSNRQVVNTEAFF. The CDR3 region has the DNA TGTGCCTGGAGTAACAGACAGGTCGTAAACACTGAAGCTTTCTTT.

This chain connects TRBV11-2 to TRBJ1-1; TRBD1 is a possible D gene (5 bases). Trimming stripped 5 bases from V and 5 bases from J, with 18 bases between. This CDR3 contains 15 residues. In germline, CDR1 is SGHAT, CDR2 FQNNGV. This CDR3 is CASSEEGGDRTEAFF. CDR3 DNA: TGTGCCAGCAGCGAAGAGGGAGGGGATAGGACTGAAGCTTTCTTT.

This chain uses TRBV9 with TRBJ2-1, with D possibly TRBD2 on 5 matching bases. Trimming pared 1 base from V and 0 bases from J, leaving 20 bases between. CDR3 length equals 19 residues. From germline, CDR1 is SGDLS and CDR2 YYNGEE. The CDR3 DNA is TGTGCCAGCAGCGTAAGGACTTCCCCAATTAAGAGCTCCTACAATGAGCAGTTCTTC. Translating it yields CASSVRTSPIKSSYNEQFF.

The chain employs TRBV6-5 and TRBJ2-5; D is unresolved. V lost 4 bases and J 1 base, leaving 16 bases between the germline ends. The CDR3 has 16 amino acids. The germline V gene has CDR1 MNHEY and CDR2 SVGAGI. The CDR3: CASSSASGVPQETQYF. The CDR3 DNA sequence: TGTGCCAGCAGTTCCGCCTCTGGGGTGCCCCAAGAGACCCAGTACTTC.

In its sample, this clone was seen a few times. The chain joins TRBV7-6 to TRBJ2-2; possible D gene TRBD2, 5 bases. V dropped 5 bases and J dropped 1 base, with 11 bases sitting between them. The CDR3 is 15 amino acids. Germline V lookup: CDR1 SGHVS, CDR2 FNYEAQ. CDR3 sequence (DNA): TGTGCCAGCAGCCTCGGACTGGGGAACACCGGGGAGCTGTTTTTT. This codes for CASSLGLGNTGELFF.

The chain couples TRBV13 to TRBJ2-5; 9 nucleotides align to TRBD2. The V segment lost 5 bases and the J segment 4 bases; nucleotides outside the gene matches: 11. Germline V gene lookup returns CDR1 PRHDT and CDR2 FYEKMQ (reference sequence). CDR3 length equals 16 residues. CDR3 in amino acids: CASSPPAGREGETQYF. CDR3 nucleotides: TGTGCCAGCAGCCCTCCCGCCGGGCGGGAGGGAGAGACCCAGTACTTC.

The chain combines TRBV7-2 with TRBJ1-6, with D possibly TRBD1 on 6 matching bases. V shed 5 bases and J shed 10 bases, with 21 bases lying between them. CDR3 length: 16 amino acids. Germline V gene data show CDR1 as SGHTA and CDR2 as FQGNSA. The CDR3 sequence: CASSHPGGGGGSPLHF. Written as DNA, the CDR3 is TGTGCCAGCAGCCACCCGGGAGGGGGAGGGGGATCACCCCTCCACTTT.

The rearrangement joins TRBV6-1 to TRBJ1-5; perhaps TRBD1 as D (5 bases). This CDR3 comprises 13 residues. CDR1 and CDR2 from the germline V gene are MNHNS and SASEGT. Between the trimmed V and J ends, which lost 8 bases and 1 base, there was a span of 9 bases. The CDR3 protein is CASGDGSNQPQHF. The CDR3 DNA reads TGTGCCAGCGGGGACGGGAGCAATCAGCCCCAGCATTTT.

The chain's CDR3 is CASSLDRASYEQYF. The CDR3 nucleotides read TGTGCCAGCAGTCTTGACAGGGCATCCTACGAGCAGTACTTC. The rearrangement joins TRBV27 to TRBJ2-7, with 7 positions matching TRBD1. J was trimmed by 1 base and V by 5 bases; bases with no gene match: 5. This CDR3 comprises 14 residues. Germline V gene sequence: CDR1 MNHEY, CDR2 SMNVEV (reference sequence).

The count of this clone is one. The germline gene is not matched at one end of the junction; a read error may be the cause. The CDR3 nucleotides are TGTGCCAGCACTTTAGCGGGGTACTCCTACGAGCAGTACTTC. It yields the protein CASTLAGYSYEQYF. The chain carries TRBV28 and TRBJ2-7; TRBD2 aligns across 8 bases. The germline CDR1 and CDR2 sequences are MDHEN and SYDVKM. This CDR3 comprises 14 residues.

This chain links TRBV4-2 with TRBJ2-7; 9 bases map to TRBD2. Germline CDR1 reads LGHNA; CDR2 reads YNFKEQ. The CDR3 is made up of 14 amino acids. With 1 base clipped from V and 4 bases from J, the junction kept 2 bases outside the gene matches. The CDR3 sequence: CASSQASGRYEQYF. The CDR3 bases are TGTGCCAGCAGCCAAGCGAGCGGGAGGTACGAGCAGTACTTC.

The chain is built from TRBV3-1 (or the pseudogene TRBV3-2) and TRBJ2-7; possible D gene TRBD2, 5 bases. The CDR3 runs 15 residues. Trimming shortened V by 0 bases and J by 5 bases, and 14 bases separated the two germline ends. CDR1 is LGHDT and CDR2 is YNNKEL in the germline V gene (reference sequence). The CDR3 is CASSQDRRPGDEQYF. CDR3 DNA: TGTGCCAGCAGCCAAGATCGCAGACCCGGGGACGAGCAGTACTTC.

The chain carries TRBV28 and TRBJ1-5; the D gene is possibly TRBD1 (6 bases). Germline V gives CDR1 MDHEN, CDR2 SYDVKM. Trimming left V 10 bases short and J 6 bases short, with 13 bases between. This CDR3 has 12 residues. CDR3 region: CATLLGGQPQHF. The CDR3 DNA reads TGTGCCACCCTGCTAGGGGGTCAGCCCCAGCATTTT.

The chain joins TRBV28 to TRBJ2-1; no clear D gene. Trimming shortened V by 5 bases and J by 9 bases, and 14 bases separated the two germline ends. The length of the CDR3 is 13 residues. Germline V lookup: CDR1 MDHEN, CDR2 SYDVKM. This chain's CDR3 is CASSPWSRGEQFF. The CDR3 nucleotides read TGTGCCAGCAGTCCGTGGTCCCGTGGTGAGCAGTTCTTC.

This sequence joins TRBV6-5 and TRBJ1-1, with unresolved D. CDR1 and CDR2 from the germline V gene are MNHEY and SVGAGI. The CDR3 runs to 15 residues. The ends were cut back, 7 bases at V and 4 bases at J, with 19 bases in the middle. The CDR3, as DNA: TGTGCCAGCATTCCACCCCGGGTTGAGGGCACTGAAGCTTTCTTT. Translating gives CASIPPRVEGTEAFF.

DNA of the CDR3: TGTGCCAGCAGCTTGGGCTGGACGGGATATAATTCACCCCTCCACTTT. It codes for CASSLGWTGYNSPLHF. This rearrangement joins TRBV5-6 to TRBJ1-6, with D uncertain. V was clipped by 0 bases and J by 4 bases, with 11 bases between them. The CDR3 totals 16 residues. Looked up from germline, CDR1 is SGHDT and CDR2 is YYEEEE.

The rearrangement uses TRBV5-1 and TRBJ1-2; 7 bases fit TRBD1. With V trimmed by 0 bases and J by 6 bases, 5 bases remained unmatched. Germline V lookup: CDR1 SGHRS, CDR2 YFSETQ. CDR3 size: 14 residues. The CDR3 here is CASSLVQGENGYTF. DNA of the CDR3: TGCGCCAGCAGCTTGGTTCAGGGGGAGAATGGCTACACCTTC. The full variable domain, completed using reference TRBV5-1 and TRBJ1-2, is KAGVTQTPRYLIKTRGQQVTLSCSPISGHRSVSWYQQTPGQGLQFLFEYFSETQRNKGNFPGRFSGRQFSNSRSEMNVSTLELGDSALYLCASSLVQGENGYTFGSGTRLTVV.

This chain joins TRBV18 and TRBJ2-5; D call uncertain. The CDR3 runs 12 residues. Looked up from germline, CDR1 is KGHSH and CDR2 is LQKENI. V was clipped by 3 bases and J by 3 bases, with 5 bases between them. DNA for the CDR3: TGTGCCAGCTCACCGACGAAAGAGACCCAGTACTTC. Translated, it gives CASSPTKETQYF.

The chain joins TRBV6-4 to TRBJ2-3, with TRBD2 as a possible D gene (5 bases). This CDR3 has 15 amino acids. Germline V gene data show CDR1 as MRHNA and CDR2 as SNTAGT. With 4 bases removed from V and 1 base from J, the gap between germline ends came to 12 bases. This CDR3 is CASSALGRGTDTQYF. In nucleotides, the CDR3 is TGTGCCAGCAGTGCCCTTGGGAGAGGCACAGATACGCAGTATTTT.